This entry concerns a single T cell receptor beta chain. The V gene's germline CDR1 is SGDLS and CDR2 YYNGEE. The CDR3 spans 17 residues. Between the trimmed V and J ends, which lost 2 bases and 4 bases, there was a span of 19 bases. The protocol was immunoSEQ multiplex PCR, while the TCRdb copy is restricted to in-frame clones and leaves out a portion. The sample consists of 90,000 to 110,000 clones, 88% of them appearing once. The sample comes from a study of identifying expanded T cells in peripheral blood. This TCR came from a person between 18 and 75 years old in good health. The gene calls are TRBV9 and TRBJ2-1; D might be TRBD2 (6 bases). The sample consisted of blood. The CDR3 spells CASSVRAREGLYNEQFF. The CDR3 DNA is TGTGCCAGCAGCGTGAGAGCCCGAGAGGGACTGTACAATGAGCAGTTCTTC. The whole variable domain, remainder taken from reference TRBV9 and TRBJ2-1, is DSGVTQTPKHLITATGQRVTLRCSPRSGDLSVYWYQQSLDQGLQFLIQYYNGEERAKGNILERFSAQQFPDLHSELNLSSLELGDSALYFCASSVRAREGLYNEQFFGPGTRLTVL.